A single sample gave rise to the 16 T cell receptor beta chains below, sequenced in a study of cytomegalovirus exposure and HLA in healthy donors. Use of 60 Vbeta and 13 Jbeta primers characterized the PCR. Method: immunoSEQ multiplex PCR; TCRdb's copy keeps in-frame clones and lacks some. The table lists about 170,000 clones, about 80% of them singletons. Specimen: PBMCs. These receptors were collected from a woman between 50 and 59 years old in good health and CMV-seronegative.

This clone appeared a few times. This chain links TRBV6-5 with TRBJ1-1, with D possibly TRBD1 on 5 matching bases. The germline V gene encodes CDR1 MNHEY and CDR2 SVGAGI. The CDR3 loop spans 14 amino acids. Trimming removed 5 bases at V and 8 bases at J, with 18 bases between. The CDR3 reads CASSESGRGGEAFF. CDR3 DNA: TGTGCCAGCAGTGAATCCGGGAGGGGAGGAGAAGCTTTCTTT.

This sequence joins TRBV7-9 and TRBJ2-6; D is possibly TRBD2 (6 bases). V was shortened by 4 bases and J by 0 bases, with 13 bases between the two germline ends. Germline CDR1 is SEHNR and CDR2 is FQNEAQ (reference sequence). CDR3 length equals 17 residues. The CDR3 DNA reads TGTGCCAGCAGCTCCGTACGCGGGAACTCTGGGGCCAACGTCCTGACTTTC. Amino acid sequence: CASSSVRGNSGANVLTF.

This chain links TRBV7-2 with TRBJ1-6; D gene unclear. With 3 bases removed from V and 9 bases from J, the gap between germline ends came to 18 bases. Per germline, CDR1 SGHTA and CDR2 FQGNSA. This CDR3 has 16 residues. The CDR3 sequence: CASSFLVRGEGSPLHF. The CDR3 nucleotides are TGTGCCAGCAGCTTCCTCGTGCGGGGAGAGGGTTCACCCCTCCACTTT.

In its sample, this clone is medium-sized. At the DNA level, this CDR3 is encoded by other sequences in the same sample as well. This rearrangement joins TRBV14 to TRBJ2-2; unclear D gene. V gave up 5 bases and J gave up 5 bases, with 6 bases separating them. The CDR3 is 12 amino acids. Germline CDR1 is SGHDN and CDR2 is FVKESK. The CDR3 sequence is CASSILTGELFF. CDR3 nucleotides: TGTGCCAGCAGCATATTGACCGGGGAGCTGTTTTTT.

V usage is TRBV5-1 and J usage is TRBJ2-5; 10 bases align to TRBD2. CDR1 is SGHRS and CDR2 is YFSETQ in the germline V gene. After removal of 0 bases from V and 4 bases from J, the junction contained 3 bases not matched to a gene. The CDR3 is made up of 15 amino acids. The CDR3 spells CASSLVLAGIETQYF. The CDR3 DNA follows: TGCGCCAGCAGCTTGGTACTAGCGGGAATAGAGACCCAGTACTTC.

The rearrangement joins TRBV5-1 to TRBJ2-2; 7 nucleotides match TRBD1. The J segment lost 2 bases and the V segment lost 0 bases, leaving 7 bases of the junction unmatched. There are 17 residues in the CDR3. CDR1 is SGHRS, CDR2 YFSETQ, per germline. This CDR3 reads CASSLGTGAPNTGELFF. The DNA of the CDR3 is TGCGCCAGCAGCTTGGGTACAGGGGCCCCCAACACCGGGGAGCTGTTTTTT.

The V and J genes are TRBV28 and TRBJ2-7, with D tentatively TRBD2 (5 bases). The germline V gene encodes CDR1 MDHEN and CDR2 SYDVKM. The CDR3 runs 13 residues. The V and J ends lost 10 bases and 2 bases respectively, with 15 bases between them. The CDR3 bases are TGTGCCACCCTTACCCCCGGGGCCTACGAGCAGTACTTC. It is translated as CATLTPGAYEQYF.

V is TRBV4-3 and J is TRBJ1-2, with D unresolved. Trimming took 0 bases from V and 3 from J, leaving 26 bases between them. In germline, CDR1 is LGHNA, CDR2 YSLEER. CDR3 length: 20 residues. In nucleotides, the CDR3 is TGCGCCAGCAGCCAAGAGGCGCCCTTGGAGGGATGGGCTCGGGACTATGGCTACACCTTC. Translation gives CASSQEAPLEGWARDYGYTF.

This sequence joins TRBV6-5 and TRBJ1-4, with D possibly matching TRBD1 (5 bases). The CDR3 runs to 15 residues. V was clipped by 2 bases and J by 7 bases, with 14 bases between them. Germline V gene sequence: CDR1 MNHEY, CDR2 SVGAGI. In nucleotides, the CDR3 is TGTGCCAGCAGTTACGGGGGGGGGACCGGTGAAAAACTGTTTTTT. Its protein is CASSYGGGTGEKLFF.

This clone was seen only a few times. CDR3 region: CASSPPRLVAGRTDTQYF. As DNA, the CDR3 is TGTGCCAGCAGTCCCCCTAGGTTGGTAGCGGGTCGCACAGATACGCAGTATTTT. The chain joins TRBV28 to TRBJ2-3, with 7 bases fitting TRBD2. This CDR3 has 18 amino acids. CDR1 is MDHEN and CDR2 is SYDVKM in the germline V gene. The V segment lost 5 bases and the J segment 1 base; nucleotides outside the gene matches: 15.

The table lists this clone with a few counts. The gene calls are TRBV2 and TRBJ2-1, with 12 positions matching TRBD2. CDR3 length equals 15 residues. CDR1 is SNHLY and CDR2 is FYNNEI in the germline V gene. Trimming cost V 3 bases and J 10 bases; bases outside gene matches: 7. The CDR3 reads CASSDRLAGVGEQFF. In DNA, the CDR3 is TGTGCCAGCAGTGATAGACTAGCGGGAGTTGGGGAGCAGTTCTTC. The full variable domain, rest sourced from reference TRBV2 and TRBJ2-1, is EPEVTQTPSHQVTQMGQEVILRCVPISNHLYFYWYRQILGQKVEFLVSFYNNEISEKSEIFDDQFSVERPDGSNFTLKIRSTKLEDSAMYFCASSDRLAGVGEQFFGPGTRLTVL.

The CDR3 here is CASSLAPFSGRSYNEQFF. CDR3 in DNA: TGTGCCAGCAGCTTAGCCCCATTTAGCGGGCGCTCCTACAATGAGCAGTTCTTC. This rearrangement joins TRBV7-2 to TRBJ2-1, with 7 positions matching TRBD2. Germline lookup yields CDR1 SGHTA and CDR2 FQGNSA. The CDR3 runs 18 residues. The V and J ends lost 0 bases and 0 bases, in that order; junction bases with no gene match: 8.

Only a few counts were recorded for this clone. The gene calls are TRBV5-1 and TRBJ2-4, with 7 nucleotides matching TRBD1. CDR3 length: 15 amino acids. The V and J ends lost 4 bases and 5 bases, in that order; junction bases with no gene match: 9. Germline CDR1 SGHRS, CDR2 YFSETQ. DNA of the CDR3: TGCGCCAGCAGCCCCGGGACAGCCTTAGAAAACATTCAGTACTTC. Its translation: CASSPGTALENIQYF.

The V and J genes are TRBV7-2 and TRBJ2-4; the match to TRBD2 covers 10 bases. The V and J ends lost 1 base and 3 bases, in that order; junction bases with no gene match: 9. The CDR3 totals 18 residues. Germline V gene lookup returns CDR1 SGHTA and CDR2 FQGNSA. The CDR3 sequence is CASSLDGLAGAGKNIQYF. CDR3 nucleotide sequence: TGTGCCAGCAGCTTAGACGGCCTAGCGGGAGCTGGCAAAAACATTCAGTACTTC.

As DNA, the CDR3 is TGTGCCAGTATTGGACAGGGAAGCTATGGCTACACCTTC. The encoded protein is CASIGQGSYGYTF. The chain links TRBV19 to TRBJ1-2, with 8 bases identical to TRBD1. From germline, CDR1 is LNHDA and CDR2 SQIVND (reference sequence). The CDR3 length is 13 residues. The trim removed 7 bases at V and 4 bases at J, leaving 5 bases unmatched.

This rearrangement joins TRBV5-4 to TRBJ2-5; D is perhaps TRBD1 (5 bases). The CDR3 has 14 residues. CDR1 is SGHNT, CDR2 YYREEE, per germline (reference sequence). The V end lost 0 bases, the J end lost 1 base, and 7 bases lay between the germline ends. CDR3 residues: CASSLDRFQETQYF. DNA of the CDR3: TGTGCCAGCAGCTTGGACAGGTTCCAAGAGACCCAGTACTTC.